This passage covers 30 T cell receptor beta chains from one sample sequenced in a study of cytomegalovirus exposure and HLA in healthy donors. The PCR contained 60 Vbeta and 13 Jbeta primers. The protocol was immunoSEQ multiplex PCR, while the TCRdb copy is restricted to in-frame clones and leaves out a portion. This table has nearly 300,000 clones, 75% to 90% appearing once. The sequenced material came from PBMCs. All receptors derive from a man aged 35 to 55 in good health and CMV-seropositive.

The CDR3 DNA sequence: TGTGCCAGCAGTGAAGGCGGAGTGACCTACGAGCAGTACTTC. The encoded protein is CASSEGGVTYEQYF. The V call is TRBV2, the J call TRBJ2-7; no firm D call. Germline V gene sequence: CDR1 SNHLY, CDR2 FYNNEI. V dropped 1 base and J dropped 2 bases, with 9 bases sitting between them. This CDR3 contains 14 residues.

V usage is TRBV7-2 and J usage is TRBJ2-1; D ambiguous. V lost 1 base and J lost 12, with 16 bases in between. The V gene's germline CDR1 is SGHTA and CDR2 FQGNSA. This CDR3 contains 14 residues. CDR3 in DNA: TGTGCCAGCAGCTTAGATGTCAGGTCCCTATGGCAGTTCTTC. Protein: CASSLDVRSLWQFF.

This chain joins TRBV13 and TRBJ2-5; possibly TRBD2 for D (5 bases). The CDR3 length is 14 residues. V lost 5 bases to trimming and J lost 2 bases, with 12 bases between them. The germline V gene encodes CDR1 PRHDT and CDR2 FYEKMQ (reference sequence). The CDR3 DNA reads as TGTGCCAGCAGCAAGCGGCGAAATCAAGAGACCCAGTACTTC. As protein: CASSKRRNQETQYF.

The rearrangement links TRBV2 to TRBJ1-1; tentatively, D is TRBD1 (6 bases). Germline assignment: CDR1 SNHLY and CDR2 FYNNEI. The V end lost 7 bases, the J end lost 1 base, and 16 bases lay between the germline ends. The length of the CDR3 is 15 residues. Here the CDR3 DNA reads TGTGCCAGCACCTCCAGGACAGACCCGAACACTGAAGCTTTCTTT. This gives the protein CASTSRTDPNTEAFF.

This chain links TRBV4-3 with TRBJ1-5; 11 bases match TRBD1. V shed 0 bases and J 4 bases; nucleotides not matched to a gene: 8. The V gene's germline CDR1 is LGHNA and CDR2 YSLEER. This CDR3 is 18 amino acids long. CDR3 residues: CASSQDRGTGGFNQPQHF. In DNA, the CDR3 is TGCGCCAGCAGCCAAGATAGGGGGACAGGGGGATTTAATCAGCCCCAGCATTTT.

This clone came up once. The rearrangement links TRBV9 to TRBJ2-3, with D perhaps matching TRBD2 (5 bases). V was shortened by 5 bases and J by 1 base, with 11 bases between the two germline ends. The germline V gene encodes CDR1 SGDLS and CDR2 YYNGEE. This CDR3 region has 14 residues. The CDR3 loop reads CASSASLGTDTQYF. The DNA for the CDR3 is TGTGCCAGCAGTGCTAGCCTCGGCACAGATACGCAGTATTTT.

The V call is TRBV7-6, the J call TRBJ2-3; tentatively, D is TRBD2 (6 bases). V shed 4 bases and J shed 1 base, with 21 bases lying between them. The germline V gene has CDR1 SGHVS and CDR2 FNYEAQ. The CDR3 has 18 residues. The CDR3 DNA follows: TGTGCCAGCAGCTCCGGCCAGTCGGAGGGGTGGGGCACAGATACGCAGTATTTT. Protein sequence: CASSSGQSEGWGTDTQYF.

The rearrangement joins TRBV5-6 to TRBJ1-4, with D hard to call. The CDR3 loop spans 15 amino acids. Germline values: CDR1 SGHDT, CDR2 YYEEEE. V was pared by 4 bases and J by 0 bases, with 10 bases between. The CDR3 bases are TGTGCCAGCAGCCCCGGACTGACAACTAATGAAAAACTGTTTTTT. Translation gives CASSPGLTTNEKLFF.

The DNA for the CDR3 is TGTGCCAGCAGTCCCAGAATGGGACTAGCGGGAGTTGAGCAGTTCTTC. The encoded protein is CASSPRMGLAGVEQFF. V usage is TRBV27 and J usage is TRBJ2-1, with 14 bases matching TRBD2. CDR3 length equals 16 residues. In germline, CDR1 is MNHEY, CDR2 SMNVEV (reference sequence). With 5 bases clipped from V and 9 bases from J, the junction kept 9 bases outside the gene matches.

Remarks on this clone: The junction shows a germline mismatch at one end, possibly a read error. The chain links TRBV7-9 to TRBJ1-1; 7 bases fit TRBD1. The germline V gene has CDR1 SEHNR and CDR2 FQNEAQ (reference sequence). CDR3 length: 15 residues. The CDR3 reads CSSSYYRGVDTEAFF. The CDR3 coding sequence is TGTTCCAGCAGCTATTACAGGGGCGTCGACACTGAAGCTTTCTTT.

This clone was counted once. The chain links TRBV7-9 to TRBJ1-2, with TRBD1 identical over 11 bases. CDR1 is SEHNR, CDR2 FQNEAQ, per germline (reference sequence). After removal of 8 bases from V and 4 bases from J, the junction contained 9 bases not matched to a gene. The CDR3 extends over 15 amino acids. The CDR3 DNA sequence: TGTGCCAGCGGGGGACAGGGGGGCATTATCTATGGCTACACCTTC. Residues: CASGGQGGIIYGYTF.

This clone was observed a handful of times. CDR3 DNA sequence: TGTGCCAGCAGTCCGCTGGGGGGGGAAGGAAACACCATATATTTT. Its protein is CASSPLGGEGNTIYF. The chain combines TRBV28 with TRBJ1-3, with D perhaps TRBD1 (5 bases). There are 15 residues in the CDR3. Germline CDR1 is MDHEN and CDR2 is SYDVKM. V lost 5 bases and J 4 bases, leaving 15 bases between the germline ends.

The V gene is TRBV28, the J gene TRBJ1-2, with 9 bases identical to TRBD1. Trimming removed 6 bases from V and 10 bases from J; junction bases left unmatched: 15. Per the germline V gene, CDR1 is MDHEN and CDR2 is SYDVKM. The CDR3 length is 15 residues. The CDR3 region is CASSTGGQGPVDYTF. In DNA form, the CDR3 reads TGTGCCAGCAGCACTGGAGGACAGGGGCCAGTCGACTACACCTTC.

V gene TRBV28 combines with J gene TRBJ1-3; D is ambiguous. Germline V CDR1 and CDR2: MDHEN, SYDVKM. This CDR3 spans 13 amino acids. Trimming pared 5 bases from V and 9 bases from J, leaving 14 bases between. CDR3 amino acids: CASSELRVTTIYF. CDR3 coding DNA: TGTGCCAGCAGTGAACTTAGAGTTACCACCATATATTTT.

The V and J genes are TRBV5-6 and TRBJ2-7; 9 bases align to TRBD1. The J segment lost 2 bases and the V segment lost 3 bases, leaving 6 bases of the junction unmatched. Looked up from germline, CDR1 is SGHDT and CDR2 is YYEEEE. This CDR3 has 15 amino acids. The CDR3 region is CASSSAGTGTYEQYF. CDR3 coding DNA: TGTGCCAGCAGCTCCGCCGGGACAGGGACCTACGAGCAGTACTTC.

This clone came up a few times. The chain employs TRBV2 and TRBJ2-5; 10 nucleotides agree with TRBD2. Germline loops: CDR1 SNHLY, CDR2 FYNNEI. V was clipped by 1 base and J by 3 bases; unmatched bases: 5. The CDR3 runs to 16 residues. The CDR3 DNA reads TGTGCCAGCAGTGAAGGCGCTAGCGGGAGTGAAGAGACCCAGTACTTC. This codes for CASSEGASGSEETQYF.

V usage is TRBV5-5 and J usage is TRBJ2-7; maybe TRBD2 (6 bases). V lost 0 bases and J 6 bases, leaving 16 bases between the germline ends. There are 15 residues in the CDR3. The germline V gene encodes CDR1 SGHKS and CDR2 YYEKEE (reference sequence). CDR3 coding DNA: TGTGCCAGCAGCTTGGGAGTTGGACTATGGGCCGAGCAGTACTTC. It is translated as CASSLGVGLWAEQYF.

This clone was recorded only once. This chain connects TRBV18 to TRBJ1-1; D unresolved. The CDR3 runs 18 residues. Trimming removed 3 bases from V and 1 base from J, with 21 bases in between. Germline V gives CDR1 KGHSH, CDR2 LQKENI. The CDR3 reads CASSPEYWRVFRNTEAFF. The CDR3 DNA reads TGTGCCAGCTCACCTGAGTATTGGAGGGTATTTAGGAACACTGAAGCTTTCTTT.

The chain uses TRBV7-2 and TRBJ2-2; 10 bases match TRBD2. The CDR3 has 16 amino acids. Germline values: CDR1 SGHTA, CDR2 FQGNSA. V dropped 5 bases and J dropped 1; count of bases not matched to a gene: 4. This CDR3 reads CASSRSGRGNTGELFF. CDR3 bases: TGTGCCAGCAGCCGCAGCGGGAGGGGGAACACCGGGGAGCTGTTTTTT.

The gene calls are TRBV27 and TRBJ1-1, with 9 bases aligning to TRBD1. CDR1 is MNHEY and CDR2 is SMNVEV in the germline V gene (reference sequence). V was pared by 4 bases and J by 0 bases, with 3 bases of the junction left unmatched. The length of the CDR3 is 15 residues. The CDR3 protein is CASSSGQGMNTEAFF. In nucleotides, the CDR3 is TGTGCCAGCAGTTCAGGACAGGGGATGAACACTGAAGCTTTCTTT.

The V and J genes are TRBV27 and TRBJ2-3; D is possibly TRBD2 (5 bases). The CDR3 runs 16 residues. The germline gives CDR1 MNHEY, CDR2 SMNVEV (reference sequence). Trimming took 0 bases from V and 5 from J, leaving 15 bases between them. The CDR3 nucleotides read TGTGCCAGCAGTTTATCCCAGCGGAGAACTGAAGATACGCAGTATTTT. Protein sequence: CASSLSQRRTEDTQYF.

Regarding this clone: Other DNA sequences in this sample translate to the same CDR3. V usage is TRBV19 and J usage is TRBJ2-7, with TRBD1 identical over 10 bases. Germline lookup yields CDR1 LNHDA and CDR2 SQIVND (reference sequence). The CDR3 is 15 amino acids. V lost 5 bases to trimming and J lost 2 bases; unmatched junction nucleotides: 6. The DNA of the CDR3 is TGTGCCAGTAGTTCGGCCGGGACAGGGGCCTACGAGCAGTACTTC. It codes for CASSSAGTGAYEQYF.

The chain links TRBV5-1 to TRBJ2-3, with TRBD2 matching over 13 bases. The germline V gene has CDR1 SGHRS and CDR2 YFSETQ. With 0 bases clipped from V and 0 bases from J, the junction kept 10 bases outside the gene matches. The length of the CDR3 is 20 residues. The CDR3 DNA reads TGCGCCAGCAGCTTGGCCACCCCGGGACTAGCGGGGAATAGCACAGATACGCAGTATTTT. This gives the protein CASSLATPGLAGNSTDTQYF.

This clone showed up just a few times. V gene TRBV4-3 combines with J gene TRBJ2-7; TRBD1 matches 10 bases. Trimming cost V 4 bases and J 2 bases; bases outside gene matches: 5. Germline loops: CDR1 LGHNA, CDR2 YSLEER. The CDR3 contains 15 residues. CDR3 bases: TGCGCCAGCAGCCTTGGACAGGGGGGTCCCTACGAGCAGTACTTC. Translation: CASSLGQGGPYEQYF.

This chain uses TRBV27 with TRBJ2-7, with 10 bases lining up with TRBD2. The trim removed 3 bases at V and 5 bases at J, leaving 10 bases unmatched. Germline assignment: CDR1 MNHEY and CDR2 SMNVEV (reference sequence). This CDR3 region has 16 residues. CDR3 protein: CASSFPSGRALDEQYF. CDR3 DNA sequence: TGTGCCAGCAGTTTCCCCAGCGGGAGGGCCTTAGACGAGCAGTACTTC.

V and J are TRBV5-1 and TRBJ2-7, with a possible D match to TRBD1 (6 bases). Germline CDR1 and CDR2: SGHRS and YFSETQ. V shed 4 bases and J shed 1 base, with 12 bases lying between them. The CDR3 runs to 14 residues. The CDR3 DNA is TGCGCCAGCAGCCCGGACGGACAGTCCTACGAGCAGTACTTC. It codes for CASSPDGQSYEQYF.

This clone was picked up one time. V usage is TRBV19 and J usage is TRBJ2-3, with 10 positions matching TRBD2. CDR1 LNHDA and CDR2 SQIVND come from the germline V gene (reference sequence). The J segment lost 4 bases and the V segment lost 2 bases, leaving 3 bases of the junction unmatched. The length of the CDR3 is 15 residues. The CDR3, as DNA: TGTGCCAGTAGTATATTACTAGCGGGATCAGATACGCAGTATTTT. It is translated as CASSILLAGSDTQYF. Drawing the rest from reference TRBV19 and TRBJ2-3, the complete variable domain is DGGITQSPKYLFRKEGQNVTLSCEQNLNHDAMYWYRQDPGQGLRLIYYSQIVNDFQKGDIAEGYSVSREKKESFPLTVTSAQKNPTAFYLCASSILLAGSDTQYFGPGTRLTVL.

This chain uses TRBV7-9 with TRBJ1-1, with D possibly TRBD1 on 6 matching bases. The CDR3 consists of 14 residues. The germline gives CDR1 SEHNR, CDR2 FQNEAQ (reference sequence). Trimming took 3 bases from V and 4 from J, leaving 12 bases between them. The CDR3 region has the DNA TGTGCCAGCAGCTTTACAGGGAGCGGCACTGAAGCTTTCTTT. Amino acids: CASSFTGSGTEAFF.

This clone occurred a few times. The V call is TRBV19, the J call TRBJ1-4; TRBD1 might be the D (5 bases). Germline CDR1 reads LNHDA; CDR2 reads SQIVND (reference sequence). V dropped 3 bases and J dropped 4 bases, with 12 bases sitting between them. The CDR3 has 15 amino acids. The DNA of the CDR3 is TGTGCCAGTAGTATGGAAGGGAGGGGTAATGAAAAACTGTTTTTT. Protein: CASSMEGRGNEKLFF. Full variable domain (remainder filled in from reference TRBV19 and TRBJ1-4): DGGITQSPKYLFRKEGQNVTLSCEQNLNHDAMYWYRQDPGQGLRLIYYSQIVNDFQKGDIAEGYSVSREKKESFPLTVTSAQKNPTAFYLCASSMEGRGNEKLFFGSGTQLSVL.

In its sample, this clone was seen once. The J gene is TRBJ1-1, the V gene TRBV11-2; 9 bases align to TRBD1. CDR3 length equals 14 residues. Germline V gives CDR1 SGHAT, CDR2 FQNNGV. The ends lost 5 bases at V and 5 bases at J; junction bases unmatched: 6. This chain's CDR3 is CASSPGTGRTEAFF. CDR3 nucleotides: TGTGCCAGCAGCCCCGGGACAGGGAGGACTGAAGCTTTCTTT. Supplemented by reference TRBV11-2 and TRBJ1-1, the full variable domain reads EAGVAQSPRYKIIEKRQSVAFWCNPISGHATLYWYQQILGQGPKLLIQFQNNGVVDDSQLPKDRFSAERLKGVDSTLKIQPAKLEDSAVYLCASSPGTGRTEAFFGQGTRLTVV.